The clone carrying this T cell receptor (beta chain) has just a few counts. The sample is drawn from a study of blood T cell repertoires in COVID-19. Only in-frame clones appear in the TCRdb table, and some are missing; sequencing was by immunoSEQ multiplex PCR. The table includes some 130,000 clones, roughly three quarters detected once. Sequenced material: PBMCs or T cells enriched from blood (not recorded which). The receptor was derived from a woman aged 50 to 65 who had recovered from COVID-19.

CDR3 region: CASSSQGGAHNEQFF. For the CDR3, the DNA is TGTGCCAGCAGCTCACAAGGGGGGGCCCACAATGAGCAGTTCTTC. This chain links TRBV5-4 with TRBJ2-1, with a weak D call TRBD2 (7 bases). Per the germline V gene, CDR1 is SGHNT and CDR2 is YYREEE (reference sequence). The CDR3 totals 15 residues. The V gene lost 3 bases and the J gene lost 5 bases, with 15 bases spanning the gap.